This is a list of T cell receptor beta chains from one sample in a study of cytomegalovirus exposure and HLA in healthy donors. The method was immunoSEQ multiplex PCR; TCRdb's version includes in-frame clones alone and lacks a portion of them. The profile shows 47,000 or so clones, 92% of them singletons. The sequenced sample consisted of PBMCs. The receptors originated from a man aged 18-30 years in good health and CMV-seronegative. Both conserved end residues are part of each CDR3. The order of the fields is D gene, CDR3 length, clone size, J gene, V gene, CDR3 DNA, CDR3 protein. A D gene is named only where the DNA matches it firmly. Not all rows give a size; the values are once, few, many and, for expanded clones, a class.

d_gene: TRBD1; len: 18; abundance: NA; j_gene: TRBJ1-5; v_gene: TRBV27; CDR3nt: TGTGCCAGCAGTCGCACCCCCCAACAGGGGGCCCCCAATCAGCCCCAGCATTTT; CDR3aa: CASSRTPQQGAPNQPQHF
d_gene: TRBD2; len: 17; abundance: NA; j_gene: TRBJ2-2; v_gene: TRBV9; CDR3nt: TGTGCCAGCAGCGTAACGAGCGGGGGGGGAAACACCGGGGAGCTGTTTTTT; CDR3aa: CASSVTSGGGNTGELFF
d_gene: TRBD1; len: 12; abundance: NA; j_gene: TRBJ2-5; v_gene: TRBV7-2; CDR3nt: TGTGCCAGCAGCTATACAGGGGCGACCCAGTACTTC; CDR3aa: CASSYTGATQYF
d_gene: TRBD2; len: 15; abundance: NA; j_gene: TRBJ2-1; v_gene: TRBV9; CDR3nt: TGTGCCAGCAGCGGAAGCGGGAGAGGAGCCGATGAGCAGTTCTTC; CDR3aa: CASSGSGRGADEQFF
d_gene: NA; len: 13; abundance: NA; j_gene: TRBJ2-4; v_gene: TRBV5-6; CDR3nt: TGTGCCAGCAGCTTACTAGCCAAAAACATTCAGTACTTC; CDR3aa: CASSLLAKNIQYF
d_gene: TRBD2; len: 15; abundance: NA; j_gene: TRBJ2-7; v_gene: TRBV28; CDR3nt: TGTGCCAGCAGTTTACCAGCGGGAGGCAGGTACGAGCAGTACTTC; CDR3aa: CASSLPAGGRYEQYF
d_gene: TRBD1; len: 12; abundance: NA; j_gene: TRBJ1-1; v_gene: TRBV28; CDR3nt: TGTGCCAGCAGACAGGGGGCTGCTGAAGCTTTCTTT; CDR3aa: CASRQGAAEAFF
d_gene: TRBD2; len: 16; abundance: few; j_gene: TRBJ2-5; v_gene: TRBV2; CDR3nt: TGTGCCAGCAGATTCTGGACTAGCGGGAGACAAGAGACCCAGTACTTC; CDR3aa: CASRFWTSGRQETQYF
d_gene: TRBD1; len: 12; abundance: NA; j_gene: TRBJ1-2; v_gene: TRBV5-6; CDR3nt: TGTGCCAGCAGCCCCGGGACAGATGGCTACACCTTC; CDR3aa: CASSPGTDGYTF
d_gene: TRBD2; len: 15; abundance: NA; j_gene: TRBJ2-3; v_gene: TRBV5-1; CDR3nt: TGCGCCAGCAGCTTCCAACTAGCGGGAGCAGATACGCAGTATTTT; CDR3aa: CASSFQLAGADTQYF
d_gene: TRBD1; len: 14; abundance: NA; j_gene: TRBJ2-1; v_gene: TRBV29-1; CDR3nt: TGCAGCGTTGGGCCGACAGGGGGTAGGAATGAGCAGTTCTTC; CDR3aa: CSVGPTGGRNEQFF
d_gene: TRBD2; len: 15; abundance: NA; j_gene: TRBJ2-1; v_gene: TRBV19; CDR3nt: TGTGCCAGTAGTATTACAGCGGGAGGACCTAATGAGCAGTTCTTC; CDR3aa: CASSITAGGPNEQFF
d_gene: NA; len: 16; abundance: NA; j_gene: TRBJ2-3; v_gene: TRBV5-4; CDR3nt: TGTGCCAGCAGCTTGTCACCCGCGCCCAGCACAGATACGCAGTATTTT; CDR3aa: CASSLSPAPSTDTQYF
d_gene: TRBD2; len: 15; abundance: NA; j_gene: TRBJ2-1; v_gene: TRBV6-6; CDR3nt: TGTGCCAGCAGTCCAGGGACTAGCGGGAACAATGAGCAGTTCTTC; CDR3aa: CASSPGTSGNNEQFF